The 29 T cell receptor beta chains below were found in one sample sequenced in a study of blood T cell repertoires in COVID-19. Data came from immunoSEQ multiplex PCR; TCRdb stores just in-frame clones and leaves some out. The table records approximately 270,000 clones, approximately 91% of them present only once. Sequencing was carried out using PBMCs or T cells enriched from blood (not recorded which). The origin of the receptors is a human donor in a cohort exposed to, infected with or recovered from COVID-19 (not recorded which). The donor label of this sample is uncertain.

A few counts support this clone. This chain uses TRBV7-8 with TRBJ1-5; 9 bases map to TRBD1. This CDR3 has 14 amino acids. CDR1 and CDR2 (germline): SGHVS, FQNEAQ. J lost 5 bases, V lost 7 bases, and 6 bases had no gene match. Written as DNA, the CDR3 is TGTGCCAGCACCATAGGGGACAGGGATCAGCCCCAGCATTTT. Translating gives CASTIGDRDQPQHF.

This clone was seen a few times. This chain joins TRBV7-8 and TRBJ2-2; 8 bases agree with TRBD1. Germline loops: CDR1 SGHVS, CDR2 FQNEAQ. V lost 7 bases and J lost 1; bases outside the gene matches: 8. This CDR3 spans 16 amino acids. CDR3 nucleotides: TGTGCCAGCAATTGGAGAGGACAGGGGAACACCGGGGAGCTGTTTTTT. Protein sequence: CASNWRGQGNTGELFF.

This chain joins TRBV4-3 and TRBJ2-1; 10 nucleotides match TRBD2. The germline V gene has CDR1 LGHNA and CDR2 YSLEER. This CDR3 has 17 amino acids. J gave up 3 bases and V 1 base, and 6 bases lay outside the gene matches. As DNA, the CDR3 is TGCGCCAGCAGCCAAGTGGCTAGCGGGGGCCTCTACAATGAGCAGTTCTTC. Translated, it gives CASSQVASGGLYNEQFF.

This chain uses TRBV18 with TRBJ1-1; D uncertain. The germline gives CDR1 KGHSH, CDR2 LQKENI. V gave up 3 bases and J gave up 3 bases, with 8 bases separating them. There are 13 residues in the CDR3. Written as DNA, the CDR3 is TGTGCCAGCTCACCGCAGGTTGACACTGAAGCTTTCTTT. Translated, it gives CASSPQVDTEAFF.

V is TRBV19 and J is TRBJ1-2; a possible D gene is TRBD1 (5 bases). Trimming stripped 7 bases from V and 2 bases from J, with 11 bases between. The germline CDR1 and CDR2 sequences are LNHDA and SQIVND (reference sequence). This CDR3 has 13 residues. The CDR3 protein is CASTWGRNYGYTF. The CDR3, as DNA: TGTGCCAGTACCTGGGGCCGGAACTATGGCTACACCTTC.

On this clone: Within the sample, other DNA sequences also encode this same CDR3. V usage is TRBV5-1 and J usage is TRBJ1-3; no clear D. CDR1 and CDR2 from the germline V gene are SGHRS and YFSETQ. V was clipped by 5 bases and J by 2 bases, with 11 bases between them. The CDR3 is 14 residues long. CDR3 bases: TGCGCCAGCAGTCCAGAGGGTGCTGGAAACACCATATATTTT. This codes for CASSPEGAGNTIYF. Filled out from reference TRBV5-1 and TRBJ1-3, the complete variable domain reads KAGVTQTPRYLIKTRGQQVTLSCSPISGHRSVSWYQQTPGQGLQFLFEYFSETQRNKGNFPGRFSGRQFSNSRSEMNVSTLELGDSALYLCASSPEGAGNTIYFGEGSWLTVV.

The chain couples TRBV5-6 to TRBJ2-1; 9 nucleotides agree with TRBD1. V gave up 5 bases and J gave up 1 base; unmatched junction bases: 7. The germline CDR1 and CDR2 sequences are SGHDT and YYEEEE. The CDR3 sequence is 16 residues long. The CDR3 here is CASRPIGQGSYNEQFF. The CDR3 DNA reads TGTGCCAGCAGACCAATCGGACAGGGGTCCTACAATGAGCAGTTCTTC.

V usage is TRBV6-5 and J usage is TRBJ1-2; 8 nucleotides match TRBD1. The CDR3 length is 15 residues. V dropped 6 bases and J dropped 4; count of bases not matched to a gene: 10. Germline V CDR1 and CDR2: MNHEY, SVGAGI. The CDR3 spells CASSGGTGISYGYTF. In DNA form, the CDR3 reads TGTGCCAGCAGCGGCGGGACAGGCATCAGCTATGGCTACACCTTC.

The rearrangement uses TRBV11-3 and TRBJ2-2, with D possibly matching TRBD2 (5 bases). Germline values: CDR1 SGHNT, CDR2 YENEEA. The germline V and J ends were trimmed by 8 bases and 5 bases, with 9 bases remaining between them. The CDR3 spans 12 residues. The CDR3 nucleotides are TGTGCCAGCTCGAAGCGGACCGGGGAGCTGTTTTTT. Protein: CASSKRTGELFF.

The rearrangement uses TRBV5-1 and TRBJ1-2, with TRBD1 as a possible D gene (6 bases). Germline CDR1 SGHRS, CDR2 YFSETQ. Trimming removed 2 bases from V and 8 bases from J, with 13 bases in between. This CDR3 spans 13 amino acids. In DNA form, the CDR3 reads TGCGCCAGCAGCTTAACAGGGAGGGAGGGCTACACCTTC. Translated: CASSLTGREGYTF.

This sequence joins TRBV18 and TRBJ1-1; D may be TRBD1 (6 bases). The CDR3 is 12 amino acids. Germline lookup yields CDR1 KGHSH and CDR2 LQKENI. Trimming took 6 bases from V and 3 from J, leaving 8 bases between them. In nucleotides, the CDR3 is TGTGCCAGCTCGCGACAGGACACTGAAGCTTTCTTT. It is translated as CASSRQDTEAFF.

The chain links TRBV30 to TRBJ1-5; no firm D call. V was cut by 0 bases and J by 7 bases, with 13 bases left in between. Germline CDR1 and CDR2: GTSNPN and SVGIG (reference sequence). This CDR3 has 14 residues. The CDR3 region is CAWSVTGLNQPQHF. The CDR3 coding sequence is TGTGCCTGGAGTGTAACGGGGTTGAACCAGCCCCAGCATTTT.

The V call is TRBV20-1, the J call TRBJ1-2; the D is unclear. In germline, CDR1 is DFQATT, CDR2 SNEGSKA (reference sequence). The V gene lost 3 bases and the J gene lost 4 bases, with 15 bases spanning the gap. The CDR3 is made up of 14 amino acids. The DNA of the CDR3 is TGCAGTGCTAGTATGAATGCGGAAGGCTATGGCTACACCTTC. Translating gives CSASMNAEGYGYTF.

The chain employs TRBV7-9 and TRBJ1-4; possibly TRBD1 for D (5 bases). The V and J ends lost 4 bases and 3 bases respectively, with 18 bases between them. The CDR3 has 17 residues. The germline V gene encodes CDR1 SEHNR and CDR2 FQNEAQ (reference sequence). CDR3 residues: CASSSRQSTASNEKLFF. The CDR3 DNA reads TGTGCCAGCAGCTCAAGACAGAGTACCGCTTCTAATGAAAAACTGTTTTTT.

The V and J genes are TRBV5-4 and TRBJ2-2, with 9 nucleotides matching TRBD1. The CDR3 length is 14 residues. Germline CDR1 and CDR2: SGHNT and YYREEE (reference sequence). V lost 7 bases and J lost 5; bases outside the gene matches: 6. CDR3 residues: CASGRTGDTGELFF. CDR3 in DNA: TGTGCCAGCGGAAGGACAGGGGATACCGGGGAGCTGTTTTTT.

V is TRBV19 and J is TRBJ1-4; 7 bases map to TRBD1. Germline CDR1 and CDR2: LNHDA and SQIVND (reference sequence). Trimming at V came to 7 bases and at J to 6 bases, leaving 5 bases not matched to a gene. The CDR3 covers 13 residues. In nucleotides, the CDR3 is TGTGCCAGTACAGGGGGGACAGATGAAAAACTGTTTTTT. Its translation is CASTGGTDEKLFF.

The chain recombines TRBV27 with TRBJ2-7; 7 positions agree with TRBD2. This CDR3 comprises 15 residues. The germline gives CDR1 MNHEY, CDR2 SMNVEV (reference sequence). J was trimmed by 0 bases and V by 5 bases; bases with no gene match: 7. CDR3 bases: TGTGCCAGCAGTAGAACTAGCGCTAGCTCCTACGAGCAGTACTTC. Translation: CASSRTSASSYEQYF.

J is TRBJ1-3 and V is TRBV7-9; D perhaps matches TRBD1 (6 bases). The CDR3 sequence is 16 residues long. Trimming pared 1 base from V and 0 bases from J, leaving 10 bases between. Per the germline V gene, CDR1 is SEHNR and CDR2 is FQNEAQ (reference sequence). For the CDR3, the DNA is TGTGCCAGCAGCTTAGTCCCAGGGGTCTCTGGAAACACCATATATTTT. This translates into CASSLVPGVSGNTIYF.

J is TRBJ1-6 and V is TRBV2; TRBD1 matches 7 bases. J was trimmed by 7 bases and V by 0 bases; bases with no gene match: 6. The CDR3 is 16 amino acids. Germline-derived CDR1 and CDR2 are SNHLY and FYNNEI. The CDR3 loop is CASSEADRRSNSPLHF. CDR3 coding DNA: TGTGCCAGCAGTGAAGCGGACAGGCGGAGCAATTCACCCCTCCACTTT.

The chain joins TRBV19 to TRBJ1-1, with TRBD1 as a possible D gene (6 bases). The CDR3 runs to 13 residues. The V end was cut by 11 bases, the J end by 0 bases, with 13 bases between. Germline assignment: CDR1 LNHDA and CDR2 SQIVND (reference sequence). CDR3 residues: CACQTGLNTEAFF. As DNA, the CDR3 is TGTGCCTGTCAGACAGGACTGAACACTGAAGCTTTCTTT.

A few counts support this clone. The chain carries TRBV28 and TRBJ1-5; 9 bases are a match to TRBD1. The CDR3 sequence is 17 residues long. Trimming took 0 bases from V and 5 from J; bases not matched to a gene: 8. Germline values: CDR1 MDHEN, CDR2 SYDVKM. The DNA for the CDR3 is TGTGCCAGCAGTTTATGGGGGTTCCGACAGGGGGATCAGCCCCAGCATTTT. Translation: CASSLWGFRQGDQPQHF.

The chain combines TRBV21-1 with TRBJ2-7; no DNA check was done on the table's D call, TRBD1. TRBV21-1 is a pseudogene locus. This CDR3 is built from 11 residues. The CDR3 loop reads CASSKATGRYF. CDR3 DNA sequence: TGTGCCAGCAGCAAAGCGACAGGGCGGTACTTC.

The rearrangement links TRBV30 to TRBJ1-4; D not resolved. This CDR3 comprises 16 residues. CDR1 is GTSNPN, CDR2 SVGIG, per germline (reference sequence). The V and J ends lost 2 bases and 1 base respectively, with 14 bases between them. The CDR3 is CAWSTGSGGTNEKLFF. The CDR3 coding sequence is TGTGCCTGGAGTACGGGGTCAGGAGGAACTAATGAAAAACTGTTTTTT.

This chain joins TRBV6-5 and TRBJ2-5; 14 nucleotides agree with TRBD2. CDR3 length: 12 residues. J was trimmed by 13 bases and V by 8 bases; bases with no gene match: 6. Germline CDR1 is MNHEY and CDR2 is SVGAGI. This CDR3 reads CASLGTSGGLYF. For the CDR3, the DNA is TGTGCCAGCCTCGGGACTAGCGGGGGACTGTACTTC.

CDR3 loop: CATDSFNSNQPQHF. The DNA for the CDR3 is TGTGCCACCGACTCCTTCAATAGCAATCAGCCCCAGCATTTT. The V gene is TRBV2, the J gene TRBJ1-5; no clear D. The germline gives CDR1 SNHLY, CDR2 FYNNEI. There are 14 residues in the CDR3. The V end lost 10 bases, the J end lost 0 bases, and 13 bases lay between the germline ends. The whole variable domain, remainder taken from reference TRBV2 and TRBJ1-5, is EPEVTQTPSHQVTQMGQEVILRCVPISNHLYFYWYRQILGQKVEFLVSFYNNEISEKSEIFDDQFSVERPDGSNFTLKIRSTKLEDSAMYFCATDSFNSNQPQHFGDGTRLSIL.

The genes are TRBV19 and TRBJ2-1; 7 bases are shared with TRBD2. V lost 4 bases to trimming and J lost 3 bases; unmatched junction nucleotides: 6. The CDR3 length is 15 residues. The germline gives CDR1 LNHDA, CDR2 SQIVND (reference sequence). This CDR3 is CASSNERDGYNEQFF. DNA of the CDR3: TGTGCCAGTAGTAACGAGCGGGACGGCTACAATGAGCAGTTCTTC. The full variable domain, in which reference TRBV19 and TRBJ2-1 provide the parts outside the CDR3, is DGGITQSPKYLFRKEGQNVTLSCEQNLNHDAMYWYRQDPGQGLRLIYYSQIVNDFQKGDIAEGYSVSREKKESFPLTVTSAQKNPTAFYLCASSNERDGYNEQFFGPGTRLTVL.

The chain recombines TRBV18 with TRBJ1-1; D not certain. Germline V gene sequence: CDR1 KGHSH, CDR2 LQKENI. The V end lost 5 bases, the J end lost 7 bases, and 17 bases lay between the germline ends. The CDR3 is 14 residues long. The CDR3 DNA sequence: TGTGCCAGCTCATCCACAGCCACAGCCCTTGAAGCTTTCTTT. Amino acids: CASSSTATALEAFF.

The chain links TRBV5-1 to TRBJ2-7; maybe TRBD1 (5 bases). The germline V gene encodes CDR1 SGHRS and CDR2 YFSETQ. V was pared by 4 bases and J by 5 bases, with 19 bases between. The CDR3 is 15 amino acids. The CDR3 bases are TGCGCCAGCAGCCAGCAGGGCGCAAATGGCGACGAGCAGTACTTC. Its protein is CASSQQGANGDEQYF.

The V call is TRBV5-4, the J call TRBJ1-2, with TRBD1 identical over 8 bases. The trim removed 0 bases at V and 7 bases at J, leaving 5 bases unmatched. The CDR3 extends over 14 amino acids. The germline V gene has CDR1 SGHNT and CDR2 YYREEE (reference sequence). CDR3 coding DNA: TGTGCCAGCAGCTTGGAGTGGACAGGGTCTGGCTACACCTTC. It encodes CASSLEWTGSGYTF.